The clone carrying this TCR beta chain was detected ten times or more. Its antigen is unidentified. These data are taken from a study of post-analysis software for immune sequencing data. Study in general: In terms of disease course, relapsing-remitting, secondary progressive and progressive-relapsing multiple sclerosis were included. Study results and caveats: When patients were compared with controls, 4 or 5 TRBV segments were more frequent, TRBV5-6, TRBV5-1 and TRBV20-1 among them. Significantly decreased normalized Chao1 diversity was recorded for multiple sclerosis patients relative to controls.

Prepared libraries of TCR beta cDNA carried unique molecular identifiers. With roughly 0.85 to 11 million T cells as the source, roughly 0.5 million cDNA molecules resulted. TCRdb itself ran the PCR reads through MiXCR, one entry per CDR3 protein. The sample records about 770,000 distinct CDR3 sequences, roughly 46% being singletons. Unmatched junction bases numbered 12, after V lost 3 bases and J lost 5 bases. The CDR3 length is 16 residues. The germline V gene has CDR1 DFQATT and CDR2 SNEGSKA (reference sequence). Source material: blood. The sequence was collected from a girl aged 10 to 17 with multiple sclerosis. The chain combines TRBV20-1 with TRBJ2-3; 9 bases are a match to TRBD2. For the CDR3, the DNA is TGCAGTGCTAGCGCCCGAGGCGGGAGGGCCTTAGATACGCAGTATTTT. Amino acid sequence: CSASARGGRALDTQYF.